The TCR beta chain under discussion was sequenced for a study of blood T cells in healthy people across ages. A second PCR of 7 to 11 cycles used a sample-barcoded 5' primer and a J-beta primer mix. TCRdb fed the 5' RACE reads into MiXCR, producing one record per CDR3 protein. The data show 660,000 or so distinct CDR3 sequences, around 54% seen once. The CDR3 runs 14 residues. Germline CDR1 is SQVTM and CDR2 is ANQGSEA. V was shortened by 6 bases and J by 1 base, with 15 bases between the two germline ends. The sequence was obtained from a man aged 55 to 69 in good health. This rearrangement joins TRBV29-1 to TRBJ1-1; D call uncertain. The sample consisted of blood. The CDR3 region has the DNA TGCAGCGTAACTCGGGGTCAGCAGAACACTGAAGCTTTCTTT. Its protein product is CSVTRGQQNTEAFF.